The next 19 T cell receptor beta chains were all read from a single sample in a study of blood T cell repertoires in COVID-19. Assay used: immunoSEQ multiplex PCR; TCRdb lists only in-frame clones, some missing. The table includes some 300,000 clones, nearly 90% detected once. The sample consisted of PBMCs or T cells enriched from blood (not recorded which). Receptors originate from a woman aged 25-40 years who had recovered from COVID-19.

The V and J genes are TRBV7-9 and TRBJ1-1; D gene unclear. Per germline, CDR1 SEHNR and CDR2 FQNEAQ (reference sequence). The V end was cut by 5 bases, the J end by 5 bases, with 15 bases between. CDR3 length equals 14 residues. The CDR3 reads CASSQILRNTEAFF. The DNA for the CDR3 is TGTGCCAGCAGCCAGATATTGAGGAATACTGAAGCTTTCTTT.

As for this clone: Other DNA sequences within the sample encode an identical CDR3. This chain joins TRBV5-1 and TRBJ2-5; 11 nucleotides match TRBD1. The ends lost 3 bases at V and 0 bases at J; junction bases unmatched: 4. The V gene's germline CDR1 is SGHRS and CDR2 YFSETQ. The CDR3 extends over 16 amino acids. DNA for the CDR3: TGCGCCAGCAGCTCGGGGACAGGGGGTTACCAAGAGACCCAGTACTTC. The encoded protein is CASSSGTGGYQETQYF.

This chain connects TRBV9 to TRBJ2-1; 13 positions match TRBD2. Germline V gene lookup returns CDR1 SGDLS and CDR2 YYNGEE. Losses at the gene ends were 4 bases for V and 4 bases for J; bases not matched to a gene: 8. This CDR3 has 17 amino acids. The CDR3 DNA reads as TGTGCCAGCAGCACGGGACTAGCGGGACCCCCTTACAATGAGCAGTTCTTC. Amino acids: CASSTGLAGPPYNEQFF.

The chain carries TRBV7-8 and TRBJ1-4; D gene ambiguous. CDR1 SGHVS and CDR2 FQNEAQ come from the germline V gene. With 6 bases removed from V and 0 bases from J, the gap between germline ends came to 14 bases. The CDR3 runs to 16 residues. In DNA form, the CDR3 reads TGTGCCAGCAGTTTCGGCTGGGCTGCAACTAATGAAAAACTGTTTTTT. Its protein is CASSFGWAATNEKLFF.

The chain employs TRBV18 and TRBJ2-3, with 10 positions matching TRBD1. Germline CDR1 and CDR2: KGHSH and LQKENI. V lost 6 bases, J lost 3 bases, and 3 bases stayed unmatched. CDR3 length: 14 residues. The CDR3 spells CASSGTGVTDTQYF. CDR3 DNA: TGTGCCAGCTCGGGGACAGGGGTAACAGATACGCAGTATTTT.

The chain is built from TRBV28 and TRBJ1-1; D is possibly TRBD1 (6 bases). The V gene's germline CDR1 is MDHEN and CDR2 SYDVKM. The CDR3 totals 14 residues. V lost 6 bases and J 7 bases, leaving 18 bases between the germline ends. CDR3 in amino acids: CASRELGQYNEAFF. CDR3 DNA: TGTGCCAGCAGAGAGCTCGGACAGTACAATGAAGCTTTCTTT.

This rearrangement joins TRBV19 to TRBJ2-2; 12 bases align to TRBD2. The CDR3 consists of 16 residues. Germline CDR1 is LNHDA and CDR2 is SQIVND (reference sequence). The V segment lost 9 bases and the J segment 6 bases; nucleotides outside the gene matches: 11. The CDR3 DNA reads as TGTGCCAGCAAGACTAGCGGGAGTGCAAGGGCCGGGGAGCTGTTTTTT. As protein: CASKTSGSARAGELFF.

V usage is TRBV24-1 and J usage is TRBJ2-3, with D possibly being TRBD1 (6 bases). Looked up from germline, CDR1 is KGHDR and CDR2 is SFDVKD. V was cut by 3 bases and J by 5 bases, with 20 bases left in between. CDR3 length equals 17 residues. The CDR3 DNA reads as TGTGCCACCAGTGATCCAGCCTCGCCCGGGACATTAGATACGCAGTATTTT. Translated: CATSDPASPGTLDTQYF.

V usage is TRBV9 and J usage is TRBJ2-3, with 7 nucleotides matching TRBD2. In germline, CDR1 is SGDLS, CDR2 YYNGEE. This CDR3 spans 14 amino acids. The V segment lost 1 base and the J segment 7 bases; nucleotides outside the gene matches: 6. This chain's CDR3 is CASSVPSGANTQYF. DNA for the CDR3: TGTGCCAGCAGCGTACCCAGCGGGGCTAATACGCAGTATTTT.

The chain joins TRBV24-1 to TRBJ1-2; 10 bases agree with TRBD1. CDR1 and CDR2 (germline): KGHDR, SFDVKD. This CDR3 region has 15 residues. The ends lost 2 bases at V and 9 bases at J; junction bases unmatched: 8. The CDR3 spells CATSDSGQGRFRYTF. The CDR3 DNA is TGTGCCACCAGTGATTCGGGACAGGGGCGATTCCGCTACACCTTC.

The chain employs TRBV9 and TRBJ2-1; tentatively, D is TRBD2 (5 bases). CDR3 length equals 12 residues. Trimming took off 0 bases at V and 10 bases at J, with 8 bases between the two ends. CDR1 SGDLS and CDR2 YYNGEE come from the germline V gene. The CDR3: CASSVEPGEQFF. CDR3 bases: TGTGCCAGCAGCGTAGAACCGGGGGAGCAGTTCTTC.

This clone was seen a single time. This CDR3 reads CAIRDSTTDTQYF. For the CDR3, the DNA is TGTGCCATCAGGGACAGCACCACAGATACGCAGTATTTT. V usage is TRBV10-3 and J usage is TRBJ2-3; D is perhaps TRBD1 (6 bases). In germline, CDR1 is ENHRY, CDR2 SYGVKD. The CDR3 has 13 residues. V was trimmed by 6 bases and J by 2 bases, leaving 9 bases between them.

The V gene is TRBV11-2, the J gene TRBJ2-4; 11 bases are a match to TRBD2. The CDR3 runs 19 residues. The V and J ends lost 1 base and 0 bases, in that order; junction bases with no gene match: 8. From germline, CDR1 is SGHAT and CDR2 FQNNGV. DNA for the CDR3: TGTGCCAGCAGCTTAGTCGGGACTAGCGGTGAGCGAGCCAAAAACATTCAGTACTTC. It is translated as CASSLVGTSGERAKNIQYF.

This chain uses TRBV27 with TRBJ2-1, with 8 bases that match TRBD1. CDR3 size: 13 residues. Germline trimming cut 7 bases from V and 9 bases from J; bases unmatched to any gene: 8. The V gene's germline CDR1 is MNHEY and CDR2 SMNVEV (reference sequence). CDR3 sequence: CASTLTGDGEQFF. CDR3 coding DNA: TGTGCCAGCACCCTGACAGGGGATGGTGAGCAGTTCTTC.

The chain combines TRBV28 with TRBJ1-4, with unresolved D. Germline V CDR1 and CDR2: MDHEN, SYDVKM. CDR3 length equals 13 residues. Trimming left V 5 bases short and J 8 bases short, with 12 bases between. The CDR3, as DNA: TGTGCCAGCAGTGGCAGGCGGGCGGAAAAACTGTTTTTT. Translated, it gives CASSGRRAEKLFF.

This CDR3 reads CASSQSNRGKAFF. In nucleotides, the CDR3 is TGCGCCAGCAGTCAATCAAACAGGGGGAAAGCTTTCTTT. The rearrangement uses TRBV23-1 and TRBJ1-1, with 8 nucleotides matching TRBD1. TRBV23-1 is placed among ORFs of uncertain function. Unmatched junction bases numbered 3, after V lost 0 bases and J lost 9 bases. The CDR3 covers 13 residues.

V and J are TRBV7-9 and TRBJ2-3; D is unresolved. The CDR3 contains 15 residues. Trimming shortened V by 3 bases and J by 4 bases, and 14 bases separated the two germline ends. CDR1 is SEHNR and CDR2 is FQNEAQ in the germline V gene (reference sequence). The CDR3 loop reads CASSFRVPTADTQYF. Here the CDR3 DNA reads TGTGCCAGCAGCTTTCGGGTTCCCACTGCAGATACGCAGTATTTT.

The chain employs TRBV7-2 and TRBJ1-2, with D possibly matching TRBD1 (6 bases). V was trimmed by 5 bases and J by 7 bases, leaving 23 bases between them. CDR1 and CDR2 from the germline V gene are SGHTA and FQGNSA. The CDR3 runs to 16 residues. This chain's CDR3 is CASSPPDTGPQIGYTF. In nucleotides, the CDR3 is TGTGCCAGCAGCCCGCCAGACACAGGGCCCCAAATTGGCTACACCTTC.

The V and J genes are TRBV12-3 or TRBV12-4 and TRBJ1-6, with unresolved D. V lost 2 bases and J lost 10, with 9 bases in between. The CDR3 sequence is 13 residues long. CDR3 amino acids: CASSLSGESPLHF. CDR3 sequence (DNA): TGTGCCAGCAGTTTATCTGGAGAGTCACCCCTCCACTTT.